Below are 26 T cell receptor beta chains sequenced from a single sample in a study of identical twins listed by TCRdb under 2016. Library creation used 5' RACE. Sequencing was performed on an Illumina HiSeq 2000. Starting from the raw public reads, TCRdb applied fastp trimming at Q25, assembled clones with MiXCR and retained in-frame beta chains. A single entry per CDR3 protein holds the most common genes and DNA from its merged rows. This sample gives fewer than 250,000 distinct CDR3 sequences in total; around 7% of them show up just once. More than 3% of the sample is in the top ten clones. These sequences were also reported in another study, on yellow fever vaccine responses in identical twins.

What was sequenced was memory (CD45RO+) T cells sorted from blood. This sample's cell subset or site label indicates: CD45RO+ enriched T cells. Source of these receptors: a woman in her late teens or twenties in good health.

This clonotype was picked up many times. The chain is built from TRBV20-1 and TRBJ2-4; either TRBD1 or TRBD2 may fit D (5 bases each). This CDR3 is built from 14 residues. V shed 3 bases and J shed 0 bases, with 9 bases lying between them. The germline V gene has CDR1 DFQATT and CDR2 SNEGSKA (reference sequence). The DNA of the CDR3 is TGCAGTGCTAGGGGGACCATAGCCAAAAACATTCAGTACTTC. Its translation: CSARGTIAKNIQYF.

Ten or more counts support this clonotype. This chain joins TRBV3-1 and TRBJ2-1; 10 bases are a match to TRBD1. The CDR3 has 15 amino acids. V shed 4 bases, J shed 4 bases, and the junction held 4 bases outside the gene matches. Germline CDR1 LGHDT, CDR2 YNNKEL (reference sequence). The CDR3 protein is CASSPRDRGYNEQFF. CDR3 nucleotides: TGTGCCAGCAGCCCACGGGACAGGGGATACAATGAGCAGTTCTTC.

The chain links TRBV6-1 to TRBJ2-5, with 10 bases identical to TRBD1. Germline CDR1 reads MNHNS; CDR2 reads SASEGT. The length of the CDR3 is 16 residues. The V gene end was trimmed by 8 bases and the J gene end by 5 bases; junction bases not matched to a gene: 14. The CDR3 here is CASSTTPGQGRETQYF. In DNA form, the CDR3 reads TGTGCCAGCTCTACTACTCCGGGACAGGGGCGGGAGACCCAGTACTTC.

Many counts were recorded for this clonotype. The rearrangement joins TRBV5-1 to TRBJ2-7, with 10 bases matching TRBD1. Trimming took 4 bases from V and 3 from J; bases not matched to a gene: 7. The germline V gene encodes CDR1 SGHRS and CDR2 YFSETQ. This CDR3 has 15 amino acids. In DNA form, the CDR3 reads TGCGCCAGCAGCACCACGGGACAGGGGATCTACGAGCAGTACTTC. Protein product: CASSTTGQGIYEQYF. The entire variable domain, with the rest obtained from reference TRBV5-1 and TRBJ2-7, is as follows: KAGVTQTPRYLIKTRGQQVTLSCSPISGHRSVSWYQQTPGQGLQFLFEYFSETQRNKGNFPGRFSGRQFSNSRSEMNVSTLELGDSALYLCASSTTGQGIYEQYFGPGTRLTVT.

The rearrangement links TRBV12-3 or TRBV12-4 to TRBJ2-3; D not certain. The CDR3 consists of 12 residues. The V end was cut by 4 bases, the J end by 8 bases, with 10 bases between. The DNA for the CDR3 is TGTGCCAGCAGTTCTGACTTTAGTACGCAGTATTTT. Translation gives CASSSDFSTQYF.

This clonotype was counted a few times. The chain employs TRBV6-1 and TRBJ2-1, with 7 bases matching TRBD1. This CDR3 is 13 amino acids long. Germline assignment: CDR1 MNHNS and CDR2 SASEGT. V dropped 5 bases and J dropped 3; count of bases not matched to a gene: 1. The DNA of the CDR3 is TGTGCCAGCAGTCAGGGGGTCTACAATGAGCAGTTCTTC. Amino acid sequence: CASSQGVYNEQFF.

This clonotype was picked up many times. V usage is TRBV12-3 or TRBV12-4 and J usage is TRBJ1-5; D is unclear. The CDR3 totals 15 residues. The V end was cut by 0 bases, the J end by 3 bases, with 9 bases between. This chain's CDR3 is CASSLAGLANQPQHF. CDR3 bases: TGTGCCAGCAGTTTAGCAGGGCTGGCCAATCAGCCCCAGCATTTT.

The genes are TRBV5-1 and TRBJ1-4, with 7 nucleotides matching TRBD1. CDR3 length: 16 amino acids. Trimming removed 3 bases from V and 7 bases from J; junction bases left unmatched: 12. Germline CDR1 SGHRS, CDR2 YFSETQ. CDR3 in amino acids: CASSSAGVGQSEKLFF. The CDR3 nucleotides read TGCGCCAGCAGCTCCGCCGGGGTGGGACAGTCTGAAAAACTGTTTTTT.

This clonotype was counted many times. CDR3 in DNA: TGTGCCAGCAGCGGATCCCGGGACAGGAACACTGAAGCTTTCTTT. Protein: CASSGSRDRNTEAFF. The genes are TRBV11-2 and TRBJ1-1; 7 nucleotides match TRBD1. The CDR3 has 15 residues. V lost 5 bases, J lost 1 base, and 7 bases stayed unmatched. Looked up from germline, CDR1 is SGHAT and CDR2 is FQNNGV. Supplemented by reference TRBV11-2 and TRBJ1-1, the full variable domain reads EAGVAQSPRYKIIEKRQSVAFWCNPISGHATLYWYQQILGQGPKLLIQFQNNGVVDDSQLPKDRFSAERLKGVDSTLKIQPAKLEDSAVYLCASSGSRDRNTEAFFGQGTRLTVV.

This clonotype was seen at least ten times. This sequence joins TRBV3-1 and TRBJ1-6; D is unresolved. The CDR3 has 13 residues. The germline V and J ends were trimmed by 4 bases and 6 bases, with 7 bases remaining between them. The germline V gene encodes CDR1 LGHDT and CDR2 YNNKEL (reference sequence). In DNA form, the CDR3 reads TGTGCCAGCAGCCCTCTTGTTAATTCACCCCTCCACTTT. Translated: CASSPLVNSPLHF.

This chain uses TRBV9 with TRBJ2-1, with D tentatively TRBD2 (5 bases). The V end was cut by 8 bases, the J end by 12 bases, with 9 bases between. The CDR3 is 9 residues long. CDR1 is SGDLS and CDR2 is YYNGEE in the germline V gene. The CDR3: CASGEGQFF. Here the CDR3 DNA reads TGTGCCAGTGGCGAGGGGCAGTTCTTC.

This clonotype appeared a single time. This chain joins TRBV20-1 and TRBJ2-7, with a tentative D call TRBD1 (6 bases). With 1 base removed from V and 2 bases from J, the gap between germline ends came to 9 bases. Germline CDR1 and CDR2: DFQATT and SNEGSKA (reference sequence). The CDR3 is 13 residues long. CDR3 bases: TGCAGTGCTAGAGCGCAGGGGACCTACGAGCAGTACTTC. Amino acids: CSARAQGTYEQYF.

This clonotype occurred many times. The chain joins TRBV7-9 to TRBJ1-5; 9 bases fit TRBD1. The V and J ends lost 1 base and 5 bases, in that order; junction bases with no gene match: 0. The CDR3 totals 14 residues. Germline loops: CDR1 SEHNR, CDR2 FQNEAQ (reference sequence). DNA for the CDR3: TGTGCCAGCAGCTTAGGACAGGGGGATCAGCCCCAGCATTTT. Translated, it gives CASSLGQGDQPQHF.

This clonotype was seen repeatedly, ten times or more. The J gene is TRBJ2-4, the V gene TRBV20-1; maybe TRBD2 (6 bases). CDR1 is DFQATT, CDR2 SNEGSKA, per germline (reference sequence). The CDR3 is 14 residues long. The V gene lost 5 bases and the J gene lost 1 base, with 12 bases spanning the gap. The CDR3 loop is CSAGRGTAKNIQYF. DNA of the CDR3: TGCAGTGCTGGACGCGGGACGGCCAAAAACATTCAGTACTTC.

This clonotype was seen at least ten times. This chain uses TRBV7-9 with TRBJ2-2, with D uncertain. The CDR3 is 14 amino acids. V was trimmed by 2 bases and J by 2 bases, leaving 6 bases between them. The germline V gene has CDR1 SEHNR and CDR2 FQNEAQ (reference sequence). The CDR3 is CASSLSLNTGELFF. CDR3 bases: TGTGCCAGCAGCTTAAGCCTAAACACCGGGGAGCTGTTTTTT.

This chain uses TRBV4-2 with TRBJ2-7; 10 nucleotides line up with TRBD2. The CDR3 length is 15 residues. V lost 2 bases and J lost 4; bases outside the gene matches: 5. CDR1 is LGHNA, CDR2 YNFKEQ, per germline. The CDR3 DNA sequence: TGTGCCAGCAGCCAATTAGCGGGAGGTAAATACGAGCAGTACTTC. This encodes CASSQLAGGKYEQYF.

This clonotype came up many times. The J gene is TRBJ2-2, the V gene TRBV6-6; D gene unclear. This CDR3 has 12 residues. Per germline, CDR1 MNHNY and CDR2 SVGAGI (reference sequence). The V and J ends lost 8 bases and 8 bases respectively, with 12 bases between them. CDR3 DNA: TGTGCCAGCGGAATGGATTCTGGGGAGCTGTTTTTT. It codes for CASGMDSGELFF.

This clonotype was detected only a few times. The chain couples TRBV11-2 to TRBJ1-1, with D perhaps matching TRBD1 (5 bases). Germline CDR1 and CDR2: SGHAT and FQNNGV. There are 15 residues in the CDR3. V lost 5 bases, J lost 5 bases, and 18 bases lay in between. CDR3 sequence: CASSPRDLTRTEAFF. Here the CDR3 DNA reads TGTGCCAGCAGCCCACGGGACCTGACTAGGACTGAAGCTTTCTTT.

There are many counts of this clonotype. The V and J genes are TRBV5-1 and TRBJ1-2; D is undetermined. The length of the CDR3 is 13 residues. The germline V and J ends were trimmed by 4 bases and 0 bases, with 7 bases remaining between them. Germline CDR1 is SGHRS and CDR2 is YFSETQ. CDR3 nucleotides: TGCGCCAGCAGCCTGGACCCTAACTATGGCTACACCTTC. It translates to CASSLDPNYGYTF.

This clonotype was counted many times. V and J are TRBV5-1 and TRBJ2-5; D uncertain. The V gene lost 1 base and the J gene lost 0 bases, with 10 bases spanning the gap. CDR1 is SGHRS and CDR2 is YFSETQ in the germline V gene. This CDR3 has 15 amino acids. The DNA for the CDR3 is TGCGCCAGCAGCTTGAGTGGGCGGCACCAAGAGACCCAGTACTTC. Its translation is CASSLSGRHQETQYF.

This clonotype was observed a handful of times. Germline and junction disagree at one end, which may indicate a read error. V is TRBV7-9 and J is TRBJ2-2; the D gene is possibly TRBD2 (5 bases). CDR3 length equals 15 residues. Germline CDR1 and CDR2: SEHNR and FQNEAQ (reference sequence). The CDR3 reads CASSFEDRNTGEPFF. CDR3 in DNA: TGTGCCAGCAGCTTCGAGGATAGGAACACCGGGGAGCCGTTTTTT. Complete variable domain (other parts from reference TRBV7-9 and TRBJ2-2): DTGVSQNPRHKITKRGQNVTFRCDPISEHNRLYWYRQTLGQGPEFLTYFQNEAQLEKSRLLSDRFSAERPKGSFSTLEIQRTEQGDSAMYLCASSFEDRNTGEPFFGEGSRLTVL.

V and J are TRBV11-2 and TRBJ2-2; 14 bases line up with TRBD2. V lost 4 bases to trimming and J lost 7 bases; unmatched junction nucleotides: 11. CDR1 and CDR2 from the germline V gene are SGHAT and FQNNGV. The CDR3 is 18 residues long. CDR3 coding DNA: TGTGCCAGCAGCTCCGAGGGACTAGCGGGAGCCGGGGGCGGGGAGCTGTTTTTT. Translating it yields CASSSEGLAGAGGGELFF.

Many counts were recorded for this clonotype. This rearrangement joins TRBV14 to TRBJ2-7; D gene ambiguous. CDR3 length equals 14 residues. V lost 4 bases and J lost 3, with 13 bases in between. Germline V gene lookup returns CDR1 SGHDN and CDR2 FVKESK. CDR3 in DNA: TGTGCCAGCAGCCGAGTCGGGTTTCTCTACGAGCAGTACTTC. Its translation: CASSRVGFLYEQYF. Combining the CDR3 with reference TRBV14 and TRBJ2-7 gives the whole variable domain EAGVTQFPSHSVIEKGQTVTLRCDPISGHDNLYWYRRVMGKEIKFLLHFVKESKQDESGMPNNRFLAERTGGTYSTLKVQPAELEDSGVYFCASSRVGFLYEQYFGPGTRLTVT.

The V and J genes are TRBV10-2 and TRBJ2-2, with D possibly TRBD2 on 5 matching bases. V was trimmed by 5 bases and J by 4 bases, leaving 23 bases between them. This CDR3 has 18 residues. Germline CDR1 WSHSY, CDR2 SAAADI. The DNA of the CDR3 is TGCGCCAGCAGTCCCGGACTTGGTGTCCCCCAGTTCACCGGGGAGCTGTTTTTT. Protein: CASSPGLGVPQFTGELFF.

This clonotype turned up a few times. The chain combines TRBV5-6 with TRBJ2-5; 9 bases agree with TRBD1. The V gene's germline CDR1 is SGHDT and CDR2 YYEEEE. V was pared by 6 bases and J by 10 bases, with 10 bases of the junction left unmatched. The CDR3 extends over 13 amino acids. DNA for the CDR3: TGTGCCAGCACCTCGACAGGGGGGCTCGTCCAGTACTTC. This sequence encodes CASTSTGGLVQYF.

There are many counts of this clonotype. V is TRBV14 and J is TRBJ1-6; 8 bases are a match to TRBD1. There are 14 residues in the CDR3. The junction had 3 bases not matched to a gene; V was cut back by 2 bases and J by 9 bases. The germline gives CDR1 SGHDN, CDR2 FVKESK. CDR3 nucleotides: TGTGCCAGCAGCCAAACAGGGGGGACTTCACCCCTCCACTTT. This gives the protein CASSQTGGTSPLHF. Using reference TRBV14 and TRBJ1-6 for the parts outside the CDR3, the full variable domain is EAGVTQFPSHSVIEKGQTVTLRCDPISGHDNLYWYRRVMGKEIKFLLHFVKESKQDESGMPNNRFLAERTGGTYSTLKVQPAELEDSGVYFCASSQTGGTSPLHFGNGTRLTVT.